This entry lists 5 T cell receptor beta chains sequenced from one sample in a study of CD8+CD57+ T cells in acquired aplastic anemia. All patients picked for sequencing had shown, by flow cytometry, an expansion of CD8+CD57+ cells. The template used for profiling TCR beta VDJ and CDR3 was genomic DNA. TCRdb processed the reads anew with MiXCR; each CDR3 protein has one entry. This sample has 150,000 or so distinct CDR3 sequences, with approximately 52% found just once. Input material: sorted CD4+, CD8+, or CD8+CD57+ T cells (not recorded which) from PBMCs. The receptors originated from a human donor with aplastic anemia.

J is TRBJ2-5 and V is TRBV19, with a tentative D call TRBD1 (6 bases). The CDR3 spans 14 residues. Germline V gene lookup returns CDR1 LNHDA and CDR2 SQIVND (reference sequence). The V end was cut by 9 bases, the J end by 5 bases, with 19 bases between. The CDR3 region is CASNPRGRGETQYF. The CDR3 coding sequence is TGTGCCAGCAACCCCAGGGGCCGAGGGGAGACCCAGTACTTC.

This clonotype was recorded many times. The chain carries TRBV2 and TRBJ1-1, with a possible D match to TRBD1 (5 bases). V was clipped by 10 bases and J by 1 base, with 13 bases between them. The CDR3 runs 13 residues. Germline V gives CDR1 SNHLY, CDR2 FYNNEI. The chain's CDR3 is CATPPGTNTEAFF. For the CDR3, the DNA is TGTGCCACCCCCCCAGGGACGAACACTGAAGCTTTCTTT. Full variable domain (rest looked up from reference TRBV2 and TRBJ1-1): EPEVTQTPSHQVTQMGQEVILRCVPISNHLYFYWYRQILGQKVEFLVSFYNNEISEKSEIFDDQFSVERPDGSNFTLKIRSTKLEDSAMYFCATPPGTNTEAFFGQGTRLTVV.

This chain joins TRBV15 and TRBJ2-5; 15 bases map to TRBD2. V lost 1 base to trimming and J lost 4 bases; unmatched junction nucleotides: 4. Germline CDR1 is LNHNV and CDR2 is YYDKDF (reference sequence). The CDR3 runs 17 residues. CDR3 sequence: CATSRGTSGGAVETQYF. DNA for the CDR3: TGTGCCACCAGCAGAGGGACTAGCGGGGGGGCTGTAGAGACCCAGTACTTC.

The chain employs TRBV14 and TRBJ2-3; 7 bases fit TRBD2. V was clipped by 0 bases and J by 4 bases; unmatched bases: 7. This CDR3 is 16 amino acids long. Germline CDR1 is SGHDN and CDR2 is FVKESK. This CDR3 is CASSQDRAGLSDTQYF. CDR3 coding DNA: TGTGCCAGCAGCCAAGATCGAGCGGGGTTGTCAGATACGCAGTATTTT.

The table lists this clonotype with many counts. The V gene is TRBV20-1, the J gene TRBJ2-7; tentative D call: TRBD2 (5 bases). The germline V gene encodes CDR1 DFQATT and CDR2 SNEGSKA (reference sequence). CDR3 length equals 14 residues. Deletions cut 4 bases from V and 3 bases from J, with 16 bases between. CDR3 coding DNA: TGCAGTGCTACCACAGAGGAGGTTGTCTACGAGCAGTACTTC. Translated, it gives CSATTEEVVYEQYF.